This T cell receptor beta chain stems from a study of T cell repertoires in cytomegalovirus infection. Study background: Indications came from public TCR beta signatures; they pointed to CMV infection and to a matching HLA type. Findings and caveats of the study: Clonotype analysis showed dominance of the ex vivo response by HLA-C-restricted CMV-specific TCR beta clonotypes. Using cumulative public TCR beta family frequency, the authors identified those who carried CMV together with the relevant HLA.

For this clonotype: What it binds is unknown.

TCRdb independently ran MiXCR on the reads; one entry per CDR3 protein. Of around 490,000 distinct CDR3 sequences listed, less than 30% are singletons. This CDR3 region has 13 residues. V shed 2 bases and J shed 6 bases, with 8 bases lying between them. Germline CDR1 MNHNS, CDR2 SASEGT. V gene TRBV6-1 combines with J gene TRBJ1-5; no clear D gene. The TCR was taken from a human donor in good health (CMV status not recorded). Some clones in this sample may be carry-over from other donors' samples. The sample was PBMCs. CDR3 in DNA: TGTGCCAGCAGTGAAAGAACCCCTCAGCCCCAGCATTTT. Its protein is CASSERTPQPQHF.